This TCR beta chain came from a study of blood T cell repertoires in COVID-19. Study details: The analysed material was cDNA or gDNA that came from T cells, B-cell-depleted T cells, or PBMCs.

TCRdb's copy holds only in-frame clones and misses some; the assay was immunoSEQ multiplex PCR. Of over 200,000 clones listed, roughly four fifths are singletons. Specimen: peripheral blood. This clonotype was sampled from a woman between 40 and 55 years old with acute or convalescent COVID-19.

The CDR3 nucleotides read TGCGCCAGCAGCTCACAGGGTTCCTACGAGCAGTACTTC. Encoded protein: CASSSQGSYEQYF. The chain employs TRBV5-1 and TRBJ2-7; D may be TRBD1 (6 bases). Germline V lookup: CDR1 SGHRS, CDR2 YFSETQ. V was cut by 3 bases and J by 1 base, with 8 bases left in between. This CDR3 is 13 amino acids long. Filled out from reference TRBV5-1 and TRBJ2-7, the complete variable domain reads KAGVTQTPRYLIKTRGQQVTLSCSPISGHRSVSWYQQTPGQGLQFLFEYFSETQRNKGNFPGRFSGRQFSNSRSEMNVSTLELGDSALYLCASSSQGSYEQYFGPGTRLTVT.